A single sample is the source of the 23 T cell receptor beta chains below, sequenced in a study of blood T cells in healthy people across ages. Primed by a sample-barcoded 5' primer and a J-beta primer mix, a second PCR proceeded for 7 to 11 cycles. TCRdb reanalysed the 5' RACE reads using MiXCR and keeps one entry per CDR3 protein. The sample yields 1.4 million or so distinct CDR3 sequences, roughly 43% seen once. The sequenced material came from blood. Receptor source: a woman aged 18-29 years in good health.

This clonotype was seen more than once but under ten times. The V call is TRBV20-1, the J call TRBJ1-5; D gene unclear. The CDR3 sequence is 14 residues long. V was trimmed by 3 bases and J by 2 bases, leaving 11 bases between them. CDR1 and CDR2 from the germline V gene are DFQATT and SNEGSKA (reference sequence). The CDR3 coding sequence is TGCAGTGCTAGGGCGGGTAGAGGCAATCAGCCCCAGCATTTT. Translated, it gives CSARAGRGNQPQHF.

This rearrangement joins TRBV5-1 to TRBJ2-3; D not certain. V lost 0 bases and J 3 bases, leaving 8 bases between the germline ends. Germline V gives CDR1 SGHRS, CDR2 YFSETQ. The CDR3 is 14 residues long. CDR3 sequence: CASSLEGWTDTQYF. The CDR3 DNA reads TGCGCCAGCAGCTTGGAGGGTTGGACAGATACGCAGTATTTT.

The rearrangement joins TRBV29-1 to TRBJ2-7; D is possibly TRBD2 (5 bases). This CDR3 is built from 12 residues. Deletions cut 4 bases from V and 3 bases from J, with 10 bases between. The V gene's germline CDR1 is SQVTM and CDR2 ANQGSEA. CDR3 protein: CSVGASRYEQYF. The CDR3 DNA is TGCAGCGTTGGAGCTAGCCGCTACGAGCAGTACTTC.

The CDR3 reads CATEALDVSYEQYF. The CDR3 DNA sequence: TGTGCCACCGAGGCTTTAGACGTATCCTACGAGCAGTACTTC. This chain connects TRBV6-2 or TRBV6-3 to TRBJ2-7; no clear D. This CDR3 spans 14 amino acids. The V gene's germline CDR1 is MNHEY and CDR2 SVGEGT. Between the trimmed V and J ends, which lost 10 bases and 1 base, there was a span of 17 bases.

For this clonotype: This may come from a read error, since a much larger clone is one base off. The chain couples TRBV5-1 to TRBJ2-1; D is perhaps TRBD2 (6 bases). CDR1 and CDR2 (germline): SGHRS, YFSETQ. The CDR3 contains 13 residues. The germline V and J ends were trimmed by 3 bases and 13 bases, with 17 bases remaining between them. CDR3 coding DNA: TGCGCCAGCAGCTGGGGGGACGGGTCTGAACAGTTCTTC. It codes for CASSWGDGSEQFF.

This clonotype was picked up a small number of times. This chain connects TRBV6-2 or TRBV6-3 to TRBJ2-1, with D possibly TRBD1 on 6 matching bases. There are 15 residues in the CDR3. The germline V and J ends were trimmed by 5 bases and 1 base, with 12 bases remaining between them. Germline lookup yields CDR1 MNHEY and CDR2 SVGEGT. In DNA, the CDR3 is TGTGCCAGCAGTAGTAGGGGGAAATCCTACAATGAGCAGTTCTTC. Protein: CASSSRGKSYNEQFF.

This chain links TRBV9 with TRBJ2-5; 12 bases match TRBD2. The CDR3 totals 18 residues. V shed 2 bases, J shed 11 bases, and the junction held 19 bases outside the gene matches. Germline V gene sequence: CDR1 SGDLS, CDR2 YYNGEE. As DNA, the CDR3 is TGTGCCAGCAGCGTGCGGGGATCGACTAGCGGGAGTACCAATGAGCAGTACTTC. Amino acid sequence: CASSVRGSTSGSTNEQYF.

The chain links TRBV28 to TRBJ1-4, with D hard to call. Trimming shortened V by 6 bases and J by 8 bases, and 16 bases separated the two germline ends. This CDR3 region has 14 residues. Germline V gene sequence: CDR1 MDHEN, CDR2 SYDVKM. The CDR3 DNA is TGTGCCAGCAGCAGCGACACGGTGGGGGAAAAACTGTTTTTT. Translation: CASSSDTVGEKLFF.

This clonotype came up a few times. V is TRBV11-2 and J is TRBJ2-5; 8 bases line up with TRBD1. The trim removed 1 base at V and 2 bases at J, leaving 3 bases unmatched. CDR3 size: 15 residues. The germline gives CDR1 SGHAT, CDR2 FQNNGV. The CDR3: CASSLGGDRQETQYF. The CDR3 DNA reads TGTGCCAGCAGCTTAGGAGGGGACAGGCAAGAGACCCAGTACTTC. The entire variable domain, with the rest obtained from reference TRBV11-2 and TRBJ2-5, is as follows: EAGVAQSPRYKIIEKRQSVAFWCNPISGHATLYWYQQILGQGPKLLIQFQNNGVVDDSQLPKDRFSAERLKGVDSTLKIQPAKLEDSAVYLCASSLGGDRQETQYFGPGTRLLVL.

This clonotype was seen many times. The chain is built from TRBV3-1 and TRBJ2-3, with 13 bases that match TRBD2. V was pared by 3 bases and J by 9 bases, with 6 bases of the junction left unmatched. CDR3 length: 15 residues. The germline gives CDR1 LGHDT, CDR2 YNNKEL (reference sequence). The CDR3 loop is CASSHGTSGILTQYF. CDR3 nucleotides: TGTGCCAGCAGCCACGGGACTAGCGGGATCTTAACGCAGTATTTT.

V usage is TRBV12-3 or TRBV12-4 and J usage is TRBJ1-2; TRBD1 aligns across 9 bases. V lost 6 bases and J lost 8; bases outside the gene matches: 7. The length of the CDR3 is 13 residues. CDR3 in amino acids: CASRFGQGRGYTF. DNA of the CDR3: TGTGCCAGCAGATTTGGACAGGGGAGAGGCTACACCTTC.

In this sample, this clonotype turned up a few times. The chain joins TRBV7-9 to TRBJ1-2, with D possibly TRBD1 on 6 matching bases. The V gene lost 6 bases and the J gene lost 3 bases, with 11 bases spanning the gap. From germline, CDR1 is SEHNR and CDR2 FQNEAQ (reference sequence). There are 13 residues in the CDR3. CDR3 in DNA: TGTGCCAGCAGTAGGTGGACAGACTATGGCTACACCTTC. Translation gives CASSRWTDYGYTF.

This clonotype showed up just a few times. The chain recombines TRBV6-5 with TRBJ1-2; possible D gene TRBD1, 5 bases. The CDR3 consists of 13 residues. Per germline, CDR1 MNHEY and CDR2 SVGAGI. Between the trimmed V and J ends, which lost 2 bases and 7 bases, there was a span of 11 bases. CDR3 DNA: TGTGCCAGCAGTTACCGGCAGGGTATTGGCTACACCTTC. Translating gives CASSYRQGIGYTF.

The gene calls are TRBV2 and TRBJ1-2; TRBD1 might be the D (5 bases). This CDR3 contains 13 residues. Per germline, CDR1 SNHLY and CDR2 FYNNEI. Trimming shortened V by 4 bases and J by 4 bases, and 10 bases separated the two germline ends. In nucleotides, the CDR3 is TGTGCCAGCAGTGGGGACCGGCTCTATGGCTACACCTTC. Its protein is CASSGDRLYGYTF.

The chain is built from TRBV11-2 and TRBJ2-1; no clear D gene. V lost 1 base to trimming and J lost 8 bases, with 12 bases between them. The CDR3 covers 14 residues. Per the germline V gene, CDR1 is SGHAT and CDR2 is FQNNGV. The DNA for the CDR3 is TGTGCCAGCAGCTTAGGGCGCCGGGCCCATGAGCAGTTCTTC. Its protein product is CASSLGRRAHEQFF.

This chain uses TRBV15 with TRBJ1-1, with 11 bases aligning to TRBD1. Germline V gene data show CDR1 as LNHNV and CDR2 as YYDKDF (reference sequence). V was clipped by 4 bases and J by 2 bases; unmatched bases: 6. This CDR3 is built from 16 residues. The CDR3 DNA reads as TGTGCCACCAGCAATAGAAGGACAGGGGGCAACACTGAAGCTTTCTTT. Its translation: CATSNRRTGGNTEAFF.

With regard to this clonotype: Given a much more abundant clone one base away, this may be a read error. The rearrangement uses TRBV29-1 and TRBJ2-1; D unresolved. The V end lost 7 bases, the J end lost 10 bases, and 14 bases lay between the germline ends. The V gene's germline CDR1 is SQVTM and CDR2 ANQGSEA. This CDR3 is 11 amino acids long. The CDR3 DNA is TGCAGCGCCTCCGGCCGCTACGAGCAGTTCTTC. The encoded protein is CSASGRYEQFF.

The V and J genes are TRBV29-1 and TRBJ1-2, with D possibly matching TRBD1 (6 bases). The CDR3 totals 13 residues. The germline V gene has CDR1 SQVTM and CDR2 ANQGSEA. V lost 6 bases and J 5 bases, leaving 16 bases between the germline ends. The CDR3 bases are TGCAGCGTGGGGGGCTTTGGGGAGTATGGCTACACCTTC. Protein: CSVGGFGEYGYTF.

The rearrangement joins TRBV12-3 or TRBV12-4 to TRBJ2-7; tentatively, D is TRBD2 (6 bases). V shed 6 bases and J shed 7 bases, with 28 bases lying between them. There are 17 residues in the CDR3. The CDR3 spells CASSPLTSYRYVIEQYF. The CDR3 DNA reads TGTGCCAGCAGCCCTCTGACTAGTTACCGTTACGTAATTGAGCAGTACTTC.

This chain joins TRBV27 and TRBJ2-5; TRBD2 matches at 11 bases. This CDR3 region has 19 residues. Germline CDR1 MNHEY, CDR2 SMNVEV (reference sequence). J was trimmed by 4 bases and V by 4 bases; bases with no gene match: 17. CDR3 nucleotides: TGTGCCAGCAGTTCCCGCTGGGTAGCGGGAGGGCCCAGCAGAGAGACCCAGTACTTC. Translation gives CASSSRWVAGGPSRETQYF.

The DNA of the CDR3 is TGTGCCAGCTCGGACAGGGGGCGCGGAGATACGCAGTATTTT. It translates to CASSDRGRGDTQYF. J is TRBJ2-3 and V is TRBV11-3; 11 positions agree with TRBD1. V was clipped by 8 bases and J by 5 bases; unmatched bases: 6. CDR1 and CDR2 (germline): SGHNT, YENEEA. This CDR3 is 14 amino acids long.

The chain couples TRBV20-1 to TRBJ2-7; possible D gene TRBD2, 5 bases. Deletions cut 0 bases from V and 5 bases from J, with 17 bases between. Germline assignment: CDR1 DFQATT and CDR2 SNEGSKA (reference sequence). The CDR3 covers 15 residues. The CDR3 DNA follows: TGCAGTGCTAGAGATCATATAGGGCTAGCAGACGAGCAGTACTTC. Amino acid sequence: CSARDHIGLADEQYF.

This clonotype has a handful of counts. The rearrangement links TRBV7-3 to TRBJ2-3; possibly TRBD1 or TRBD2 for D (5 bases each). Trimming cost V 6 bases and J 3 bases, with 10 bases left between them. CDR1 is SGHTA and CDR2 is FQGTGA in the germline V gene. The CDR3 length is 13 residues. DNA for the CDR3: TGTGCCAGCAGGTTGGGACCTACAGATACGCAGTATTTT. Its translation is CASRLGPTDTQYF.